This passage covers 24 T cell receptor beta chains from one sample sequenced in a study of blood T cell repertoires in COVID-19. Measured with immunoSEQ multiplex PCR; TCRdb has only the in-frame clones, and not every one. The data show almost 400,000 clones, roughly 86% seen once. Source material: peripheral blood. These receptors were collected from a woman in her sixties or seventies with COVID-19, enrolled during active disease.

The gene calls are TRBV6-5 and TRBJ2-3; 13 positions agree with TRBD2. Germline V gives CDR1 MNHEY, CDR2 SVGAGI. The CDR3 is made up of 16 amino acids. With V trimmed by 4 bases and J by 4 bases, 5 bases remained unmatched. CDR3 in DNA: TGTGCCAGCAGTTCCACTAGCGGGGGGGCCGCAGATACGCAGTATTTT. Translated: CASSSTSGGAADTQYF.

This rearrangement joins TRBV4-1 to TRBJ1-4; TRBD1 matches 7 bases. Germline V gene data show CDR1 as MGHRA and CDR2 as YSYEKL. Losses at the gene ends were 0 bases for V and 8 bases for J; bases not matched to a gene: 6. The CDR3 covers 15 residues. CDR3 sequence: CASSQDRQGYEKLFF. CDR3 DNA sequence: TGCGCCAGCAGCCAAGATCGACAGGGTTACGAAAAACTGTTTTTT.

The rearrangement joins TRBV4-2 to TRBJ2-1; D is unresolved. Germline loops: CDR1 LGHNA, CDR2 YNFKEQ. V lost 0 bases to trimming and J lost 2 bases, with 8 bases between them. The CDR3 spans 15 residues. This chain's CDR3 is CASSQDSYPYNEQFF. The CDR3 region has the DNA TGTGCCAGCAGCCAAGACTCCTACCCCTACAATGAGCAGTTCTTC.

V usage is TRBV12-3 or TRBV12-4 and J usage is TRBJ1-5; D not resolved. This CDR3 region has 11 residues. The ends were cut back, 5 bases at V and 10 bases at J, with 9 bases in the middle. CDR3 sequence (DNA): TGTGCCAGCAGTCGCCGCGGCCCCCAGCATTTT. It is translated as CASSRRGPQHF.

This sequence joins TRBV27 and TRBJ2-7; 11 bases are a match to TRBD2. V dropped 6 bases and J dropped 3; count of bases not matched to a gene: 4. The germline V gene encodes CDR1 MNHEY and CDR2 SMNVEV (reference sequence). This CDR3 has 14 amino acids. The CDR3 DNA reads TGTGCCAGCAGGTCGGGACTAGCGGTCTACGAGCAGTACTTC. Its protein is CASRSGLAVYEQYF.

The chain combines TRBV6-5 with TRBJ2-4; D might be TRBD1 (5 bases). The V and J ends lost 8 bases and 0 bases respectively, with 8 bases between them. This CDR3 has 13 amino acids. CDR1 is MNHEY and CDR2 is SVGAGI in the germline V gene. CDR3 bases: TGTGCCAGCGGGGCTCTAGCCAAAAACATTCAGTACTTC. Translating gives CASGALAKNIQYF.

V usage is TRBV4-1 and J usage is TRBJ1-4; 9 positions agree with TRBD1. Germline-derived CDR1 and CDR2 are MGHRA and YSYEKL. This CDR3 is built from 13 residues. J was trimmed by 7 bases and V by 5 bases; bases with no gene match: 2. This CDR3 is CASSGTGIEKLFF. The CDR3 DNA follows: TGCGCCAGCAGCGGGACAGGGATTGAAAAACTGTTTTTT.

There are a few counts of this clone. The chain couples TRBV6-5 to TRBJ2-7, with a tentative D call TRBD2 (6 bases). Germline CDR1 is MNHEY and CDR2 is SVGAGI. The CDR3 is 13 residues long. V was shortened by 5 bases and J by 3 bases, with 11 bases between the two germline ends. The CDR3 is CASSKEGGYEQYF. As DNA, the CDR3 is TGTGCCAGCAGTAAGGAGGGAGGCTACGAGCAGTACTTC.

The chain has TRBV2 and TRBJ2-1; 12 nucleotides agree with TRBD2. The J segment lost 5 bases and the V segment lost 7 bases, leaving 3 bases of the junction unmatched. The CDR3 has 14 amino acids. CDR1 is SNHLY and CDR2 is FYNNEI in the germline V gene. The CDR3 region has the DNA TGTGCCAGCAAAGGACTAGCGGGGAACAATGAGCAGTTCTTC. Protein: CASKGLAGNNEQFF.

This sequence joins TRBV19 and TRBJ2-2, with D possibly TRBD2 on 6 matching bases. The germline V and J ends were trimmed by 3 bases and 0 bases, with 8 bases remaining between them. CDR1 and CDR2 from the germline V gene are LNHDA and SQIVND (reference sequence). The CDR3 is 15 amino acids. CDR3 sequence: CASSMGGTNTGELFF. CDR3 sequence (DNA): TGTGCCAGTAGTATGGGGGGAACGAACACCGGGGAGCTGTTTTTT.

The V call is TRBV24-1, the J call TRBJ1-3, with 11 bases lining up with TRBD1. CDR3 length: 14 residues. The germline V gene has CDR1 KGHDR and CDR2 SFDVKD. Trimming cost V 4 bases and J 8 bases; bases outside gene matches: 3. CDR3 in DNA: TGTGCCACCAGTGAGGGGACAGGGGGAGACACCATATATTTT. It encodes CATSEGTGGDTIYF.

The V gene is TRBV7-2, the J gene TRBJ2-5, with D unresolved. The V end was cut by 1 base, the J end by 5 bases, with 5 bases between. CDR1 is SGHTA and CDR2 is FQGNSA in the germline V gene. This CDR3 is built from 12 residues. The CDR3 is CASSLVVETQYF. DNA for the CDR3: TGTGCCAGCAGCTTAGTCGTGGAGACCCAGTACTTC.

The chain is built from TRBV10-3 and TRBJ2-3; possible D gene TRBD1, 6 bases. CDR1 is ENHRY and CDR2 is SYGVKD in the germline V gene. The CDR3 sequence is 14 residues long. Trimming pared 11 bases from V and 2 bases from J, leaving 17 bases between. DNA for the CDR3: TGTGCCTCCAGGGGAGCGCCTAACACAGATACGCAGTATTTT. It codes for CASRGAPNTDTQYF.

This clone was counted at least ten times. V usage is TRBV2 and J usage is TRBJ2-5; D might be TRBD1 (7 bases). Germline V gene lookup returns CDR1 SNHLY and CDR2 FYNNEI. This CDR3 comprises 15 residues. V was shortened by 8 bases and J by 4 bases, with 20 bases between the two germline ends. The CDR3 region is CASSPGGGSVETQYF. The CDR3 DNA is TGTGCCAGCTCTCCAGGAGGGGGCTCTGTAGAGACCCAGTACTTC. Together with reference TRBV2 and TRBJ2-5, the CDR3 gives the full variable domain: EPEVTQTPSHQVTQMGQEVILRCVPISNHLYFYWYRQILGQKVEFLVSFYNNEISEKSEIFDDQFSVERPDGSNFTLKIRSTKLEDSAMYFCASSPGGGSVETQYFGPGTRLLVL.

The chain is built from TRBV19 and TRBJ1-5, with D maybe TRBD1 (5 bases). Germline CDR1 is LNHDA and CDR2 is SQIVND (reference sequence). CDR3 length: 15 amino acids. V dropped 6 bases and J dropped 0 bases, with 12 bases sitting between them. The CDR3 region is CASSKTDYSNQPQHF. CDR3 DNA sequence: TGTGCCAGTAGCAAGACAGATTATAGCAATCAGCCCCAGCATTTT.

This rearrangement joins TRBV19 to TRBJ2-1, with 13 bases matching TRBD2. CDR1 is LNHDA, CDR2 SQIVND, per germline (reference sequence). The CDR3 totals 15 residues. V dropped 8 bases and J dropped 9; count of bases not matched to a gene: 10. The CDR3 coding sequence is TGTGCCAGTGGCAGAACTAGCGGGGGGGCCATTGAGCAGTTCTTC. Protein product: CASGRTSGGAIEQFF.

V usage is TRBV5-1 and J usage is TRBJ2-7; 7 bases are shared with TRBD1. V lost 5 bases, J lost 0 bases, and 8 bases stayed unmatched. CDR1 and CDR2 (germline): SGHRS, YFSETQ. CDR3 length equals 15 residues. The CDR3 spells CASRRGQDLSYEQYF. The CDR3 DNA follows: TGCGCCAGCAGACGCGGACAGGACCTCTCCTACGAGCAGTACTTC.

V is TRBV5-4 and J is TRBJ1-6; 7 bases align to TRBD1. This CDR3 is 15 amino acids long. V trimming: 3 bases; J trimming: 7 bases; junction bases outside the gene matches: 7. Germline CDR1 SGHNT, CDR2 YYREEE (reference sequence). Here the CDR3 DNA reads TGTGCCAGCAGCTACCGGGACAGACCGAATTCACCCCTCCACTTT. Translation: CASSYRDRPNSPLHF. Variable domain in full (rest from reference TRBV5-4 and TRBJ1-6): ETGVTQSPTHLIKTRGQQVTLRCSSQSGHNTVSWYQQALGQGPQFIFQYYREEENGRGNFPPRFSGLQFPNYSSELNVNALELDDSALYLCASSYRDRPNSPLHFGNGTRLTVT.

V gene TRBV20-1 combines with J gene TRBJ1-2; D gene ambiguous. Per germline, CDR1 DFQATT and CDR2 SNEGSKA (reference sequence). This CDR3 region has 11 residues. The V and J ends lost 6 bases and 5 bases respectively, with 10 bases between them. As DNA, the CDR3 is TGCAGTGCGAGCTCCGGTTATGGCTACACCTTC. Translation gives CSASSGYGYTF.

The chain has TRBV10-3 and TRBJ2-3; D is unresolved. The CDR3 sequence is 13 residues long. Germline V gives CDR1 ENHRY, CDR2 SYGVKD. The V end was cut by 3 bases, the J end by 1 base, with 5 bases between. CDR3 region: CAISDRGTDTQYF. The DNA for the CDR3 is TGTGCCATCAGTGACCGAGGCACAGATACGCAGTATTTT.

This clone was counted once. In DNA form, the CDR3 reads TGTGCCAGCTCCCCGACGGACAGGGGCTTCGAGCAGTACTTC. Encoded protein: CASSPTDRGFEQYF. This chain uses TRBV6-5 with TRBJ2-7, with 9 bases aligning to TRBD1. With V trimmed by 8 bases and J by 6 bases, 11 bases remained unmatched. Looked up from germline, CDR1 is MNHEY and CDR2 is SVGAGI. The CDR3 is 14 amino acids.

The V gene is TRBV19, the J gene TRBJ1-5; the match to TRBD1 covers 7 bases. Germline V gene lookup returns CDR1 LNHDA and CDR2 SQIVND (reference sequence). The V segment lost 4 bases and the J segment 6 bases; nucleotides outside the gene matches: 6. The CDR3 consists of 14 residues. DNA of the CDR3: TGTGCCAGTAGTAACGACAGGGCCGGTCAGCCCCAGCATTTT. Protein product: CASSNDRAGQPQHF.

The chain is built from TRBV5-6 and TRBJ2-7; perhaps TRBD2 as D (6 bases). Germline lookup yields CDR1 SGHDT and CDR2 YYEEEE. The V gene lost 0 bases and the J gene lost 4 bases, with 11 bases spanning the gap. This CDR3 spans 14 amino acids. CDR3 loop: CASSLDPGTYEQYF. CDR3 sequence (DNA): TGTGCCAGCAGCTTGGACCCAGGGACTTACGAGCAGTACTTC.

The chain carries TRBV18 and TRBJ1-5, with TRBD1 identical over 8 bases. The ends lost 1 base at V and 5 bases at J; junction bases unmatched: 7. Germline lookup yields CDR1 KGHSH and CDR2 LQKENI. The CDR3 runs to 16 residues. This CDR3 is CASSPLGGQGDQPQHF. CDR3 DNA sequence: TGTGCCAGCTCACCACTAGGAGGACAGGGAGATCAGCCCCAGCATTTT. Looking up the rest from reference TRBV18 and TRBJ1-5 gives the full variable domain: NAGVMQNPRHLVRRRGQEARLRCSPMKGHSHVYWYRQLPEEGLKFMVYLQKENIIDESGMPKERFSAEFPKEGPSILRIQQVVRGDSAAYFCASSPLGGQGDQPQHFGDGTRLSIL.